Listed here are 22 T cell receptor beta chains from one sample, sequenced in a study of Tregs in tolerant kidney transplant recipients. Sequenced by immunoSEQ multiplex PCR; TCRdb stores in-frame clones only, minus some. The sample shows 20,000 to 25,000 clones, roughly 80% of them seen only once. Mixed chimerism was transient after nonmyeloablative marrow transplants from related graft donors. The sample in question was CD8+ T cells from blood (PBMCs), obtained 6 months after the transplant. The receptors here all came from a human patient who received a combined kidney and bone marrow transplant. Some of the T cells may derive from the graft donor.

The J gene is TRBJ1-4, the V gene TRBV5-1; TRBD1 matches 11 bases. Germline trimming cut 0 bases from V and 8 bases from J; bases unmatched to any gene: 3. There are 15 residues in the CDR3. Germline V lookup: CDR1 SGHRS, CDR2 YFSETQ. CDR3 sequence reads: CASSLAGTGGEKLFF. The CDR3 coding sequence is TGCGCCAGCAGCTTGGCCGGGACAGGGGGGGAAAAACTGTTTTTT.

The chain has TRBV28 and TRBJ2-2; 7 bases agree with TRBD1. Trimming at V came to 1 base and at J to 5 bases, leaving 10 bases not matched to a gene. This CDR3 has 17 residues. Germline loops: CDR1 MDHEN, CDR2 SYDVKM. For the CDR3, the DNA is TGTGCCAGCAGTTTATTCCAGTGGACAGGTTTTACCGGGGAGCTGTTTTTT. Residues: CASSLFQWTGFTGELFF. Drawing the rest from reference TRBV28 and TRBJ2-2, the complete variable domain is DVKVTQSSRYLVKRTGEKVFLECVQDMDHENMFWYRQDPGLGLRLIYFSYDVKMKEKGDIPEGYSVSREKKERFSLILESASTNQTSMYLCASSLFQWTGFTGELFFGEGSRLTVL.

The chain joins TRBV6-6 to TRBJ2-7, with D possibly being TRBD1 (6 bases). The CDR3 runs 14 residues. V lost 5 bases and J lost 2, with 13 bases in between. Germline lookup yields CDR1 MNHNY and CDR2 SVGAGI (reference sequence). The CDR3 here is CASSVRDTAYEQYF. The CDR3 nucleotides read TGTGCCAGCAGTGTCCGGGACACTGCCTACGAGCAGTACTTC.

The chain carries TRBV7-9 and TRBJ2-1; 7 bases fit TRBD1. Germline trimming cut 2 bases from V and 5 bases from J; bases unmatched to any gene: 3. CDR3 size: 14 residues. Germline V CDR1 and CDR2: SEHNR, FQNEAQ (reference sequence). The CDR3 sequence: CASSLWGTDNEQFF. In nucleotides, the CDR3 is TGTGCCAGCAGCTTATGGGGGACAGACAATGAGCAGTTCTTC. Using reference TRBV7-9 and TRBJ2-1 for the parts outside the CDR3, the full variable domain is DTGVSQNPRHKITKRGQNVTFRCDPISEHNRLYWYRQTLGQGPEFLTYFQNEAQLEKSRLLSDRFSAERPKGSFSTLEIQRTEQGDSAMYLCASSLWGTDNEQFFGPGTRLTVL.

The chain employs TRBV10-3 and TRBJ2-5; D remains ambiguous. With the DNA end fitting TRBJ2-7 better, the J assignment may be wrong. The germline gives CDR1 ENHRY, CDR2 SYGVKD. The length of the CDR3 is 12 residues. The CDR3 DNA is TGTGCCATCAGTGAGTCCGCCTACGAGCAGTACTTC. Translated: CAISESAYEQYF.

CDR3 in DNA: TGCAGTGCTAGCTCCCTACTCGGTTTCTTT. Amino acid sequence: CSASSLLGFF. This sequence joins TRBV20-1 and TRBJ1-1; D uncertain. Germline lookup yields CDR1 DFQATT and CDR2 SNEGSKA (reference sequence). V lost 3 bases, J lost 13 bases, and 12 bases lay in between. The CDR3 contains 10 residues.

The chain employs TRBV30 and TRBJ1-5; perhaps TRBD1 as D (6 bases). Trimming removed 3 bases at V and 3 bases at J, with 9 bases between. The CDR3 sequence is 13 residues long. CDR1 and CDR2 from the germline V gene are GTSNPN and SVGIG (reference sequence). The CDR3 here is CAWSRDINQPQHF. CDR3 nucleotides: TGTGCCTGGAGCCGGGACATCAATCAGCCCCAGCATTTT.

The chain has TRBV11-3 and TRBJ2-7; tentatively, D is TRBD2 (7 bases). From germline, CDR1 is SGHNT and CDR2 YENEEA. The length of the CDR3 is 13 residues. V was pared by 8 bases and J by 2 bases, with 13 bases between. The CDR3 is CASRGRETYEQYF. CDR3 in DNA: TGTGCCAGCCGGGGGCGGGAGACCTACGAGCAGTACTTC.

This clone was counted only a few times. The CDR3 DNA is TGTGCCAGCAGTATAGACAGGGCGGTTGGCTACACCTTC. Translation: CASSIDRAVGYTF. The chain combines TRBV9 with TRBJ1-2; 7 nucleotides align to TRBD1. Germline V gene data show CDR1 as SGDLS and CDR2 as YYNGEE. The trim removed 5 bases at V and 7 bases at J, leaving 8 bases unmatched. The CDR3 spans 13 residues.

This clone was seen a few times. This chain links TRBV6-5 with TRBJ2-7; 9 nucleotides match TRBD2. The trim removed 5 bases at V and 5 bases at J, leaving 7 bases unmatched. The CDR3 is 14 amino acids. Germline V CDR1 and CDR2: MNHEY, SVGAGI. The chain's CDR3 is CASSPGTSSHEQYF. The CDR3 DNA is TGTGCCAGCAGTCCCGGGACTAGCAGCCACGAGCAGTACTTC.

This clone has just one count. The chain combines TRBV10-3 with TRBJ2-3, with D perhaps TRBD2 (7 bases). V lost 3 bases and J 5 bases, leaving 24 bases between the germline ends. Germline lookup yields CDR1 ENHRY and CDR2 SYGVKD. The CDR3 loop spans 18 amino acids. CDR3 in amino acids: CAISDVGGANWLRDTQYF. The CDR3 DNA reads TGTGCCATCAGTGATGTGGGGGGGGCCAATTGGCTTAGAGATACGCAGTATTTT.

The chain is built from TRBV7-2 and TRBJ2-7, with D perhaps TRBD1 (6 bases). The CDR3 runs 17 residues. V was shortened by 0 bases and J by 4 bases, with 19 bases between the two germline ends. Germline CDR1 reads SGHTA; CDR2 reads FQGNSA. CDR3 nucleotide sequence: TGTGCCAGCAGCTTAGCCGCCCCAAGTACAGGGCTTTACGAGCAGTACTTC. This sequence encodes CASSLAAPSTGLYEQYF.

The rearrangement uses TRBV6-1 and TRBJ1-2; 10 bases are a match to TRBD1. The germline CDR1 and CDR2 sequences are MNHNS and SASEGT. The ends lost 2 bases at V and 3 bases at J; junction bases unmatched: 6. The CDR3 consists of 16 residues. The CDR3, as DNA: TGTGCCAGCAGTGAATACAGGACAGGGGGAGACTATGGCTACACCTTC. Translating it yields CASSEYRTGGDYGYTF.

V and J are TRBV5-6 and TRBJ2-7, with D possibly matching TRBD1 (6 bases). The germline V and J ends were trimmed by 0 bases and 7 bases, with 14 bases remaining between them. Germline V gene lookup returns CDR1 SGHDT and CDR2 YYEEEE. The CDR3 totals 14 residues. CDR3 DNA: TGTGCCAGCAGCTTGGTGGGGGCTTTGGGTGAGCAGTACTTC. It translates to CASSLVGALGEQYF.

This clone was recorded a few times. The CDR3 DNA sequence: TGTGCCAGCAGCTTTGGAGTAGGGGGCGACGATGGCTACACCTTC. As protein: CASSFGVGGDDGYTF. The genes are TRBV7-3 and TRBJ1-2; 7 bases align to TRBD1. CDR3 size: 15 residues. With V trimmed by 3 bases and J by 6 bases, 10 bases remained unmatched. Germline CDR1 is SGHTA and CDR2 is FQGTGA.

The V and J genes are TRBV19 and TRBJ2-7; a weak D match, TRBD1 (6 bases). Germline V gene sequence: CDR1 LNHDA, CDR2 SQIVND (reference sequence). Trimming removed 4 bases at V and 3 bases at J, with 10 bases between. CDR3 size: 13 residues. Here the CDR3 DNA reads TGTGCCAGTAGTACCCTGACAGGCTACGAGCAGTACTTC. Encoded protein: CASSTLTGYEQYF.

The chain combines TRBV13 with TRBJ2-1; TRBD1 matches at 7 bases. The germline V gene has CDR1 PRHDT and CDR2 FYEKMQ (reference sequence). This CDR3 has 16 residues. Trimming cost V 5 bases and J 4 bases; bases outside gene matches: 11. The CDR3 sequence is CASSPNDRVFYNEQFF. In DNA, the CDR3 is TGTGCCAGCAGCCCCAACGACAGGGTTTTTTACAATGAGCAGTTCTTC.

The V and J genes are TRBV27 and TRBJ1-2; TRBD1 matches 9 bases. The germline V gene has CDR1 MNHEY and CDR2 SMNVEV (reference sequence). After removal of 7 bases from V and 3 bases from J, the junction contained 9 bases not matched to a gene. The CDR3 runs to 15 residues. As DNA, the CDR3 is TGTGCCAGCAAACCGGGACAGGGCGACCACTATGGCTACACCTTC. Translation gives CASKPGQGDHYGYTF.

The V gene is TRBV7-6, the J gene TRBJ2-3, with D possibly being TRBD2 (6 bases). The V gene lost 1 base and the J gene lost 0 bases, with 17 bases spanning the gap. The CDR3 is 18 residues long. CDR1 SGHVS and CDR2 FNYEAQ come from the germline V gene. This chain's CDR3 is CASSLEGRNPTSTDTQYF. Here the CDR3 DNA reads TGTGCCAGCAGCTTAGAGGGGAGGAACCCTACTAGCACAGATACGCAGTATTTT.

The rearrangement joins TRBV5-4 to TRBJ2-7, with 9 bases aligning to TRBD1. The CDR3 sequence is 13 residues long. Germline V CDR1 and CDR2: SGHNT, YYREEE (reference sequence). The trim removed 5 bases at V and 6 bases at J, leaving 6 bases unmatched. The DNA of the CDR3 is TGTGCCAGCAGTTCCGGGACAGGGCCCGAGCAGTACTTC. It translates to CASSSGTGPEQYF.

The genes are TRBV28 and TRBJ2-6; D is unclear. Trimming cost V 5 bases and J 2 bases, with 7 bases left between them. Germline CDR1 is MDHEN and CDR2 is SYDVKM. This CDR3 contains 14 residues. The CDR3 here is CASSLEAGANVLTF. In DNA form, the CDR3 reads TGTGCCAGCAGTCTCGAGGCTGGGGCCAACGTCCTGACTTTC.

This clone was observed a few times. This chain joins TRBV19 and TRBJ1-2; D is ambiguous. Trimming removed 6 bases from V and 5 bases from J, with 16 bases in between. Germline-derived CDR1 and CDR2 are LNHDA and SQIVND (reference sequence). This CDR3 comprises 14 residues. The CDR3 spells CASREEDLEYGYTF. The CDR3 DNA reads as TGTGCCAGTAGGGAGGAGGACCTAGAATATGGCTACACCTTC.